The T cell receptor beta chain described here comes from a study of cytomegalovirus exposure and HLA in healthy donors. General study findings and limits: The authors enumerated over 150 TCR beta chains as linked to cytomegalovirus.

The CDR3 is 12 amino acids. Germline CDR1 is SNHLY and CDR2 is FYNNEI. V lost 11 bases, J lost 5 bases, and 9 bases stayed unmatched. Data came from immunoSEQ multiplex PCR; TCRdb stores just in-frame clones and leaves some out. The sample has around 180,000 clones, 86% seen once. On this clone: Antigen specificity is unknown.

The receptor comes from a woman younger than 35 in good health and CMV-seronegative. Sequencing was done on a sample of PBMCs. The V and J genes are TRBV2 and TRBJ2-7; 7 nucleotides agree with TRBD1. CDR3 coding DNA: TGTGCCCGCTCCCGGACAGGAAACGAGCAGTACTTC. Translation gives CARSRTGNEQYF.